These 12 T cell receptor beta chains came from one sample sequenced in a study of CD8 T cells in ankylosing spondylitis. TCRdb reprocessed the 5' RACE reads with MiXCR, giving one entry per CDR3 protein. The sample includes 200,000 to 300,000 distinct CDR3 sequences, roughly a quarter of them seen just once. Sequenced material: blood, either unsorted or a sorted T cell fraction (not recorded which). The receptor source for this set is a male donor with ankylosing spondylitis or in good health (not recorded which).

This clonotype was detected ten times or more. The CDR3 protein is CSARDQGRDEQFF. DNA of the CDR3: TGCAGTGCTAGAGATCAGGGACGGGATGAGCAGTTCTTC. The chain is built from TRBV20-1 and TRBJ2-1; D may match TRBD1 or TRBD2 (5 bases each). Per the germline V gene, CDR1 is DFQATT and CDR2 is SNEGSKA (reference sequence). The CDR3 has 13 residues. Trimming left V 0 bases short and J 8 bases short, with 11 bases between.

This clonotype was counted a few times. The chain is built from TRBV29-1 and TRBJ1-5, with 10 bases matching TRBD1. Per the germline V gene, CDR1 is SQVTM and CDR2 is ANQGSEA. The CDR3 totals 13 residues. The V gene end was trimmed by 6 bases and the J gene end by 7 bases; junction bases not matched to a gene: 6. CDR3 nucleotide sequence: TGCAGCGTCGGGGACAGGGGCAGCCAGCCCCAGCATTTT. Its translation is CSVGDRGSQPQHF.

This clonotype has a handful of counts. V gene TRBV3-1 combines with J gene TRBJ2-5, with 7 bases that match TRBD1. CDR1 is LGHDT and CDR2 is YNNKEL in the germline V gene (reference sequence). This CDR3 has 16 residues. V lost 2 bases and J lost 1; bases outside the gene matches: 7. The CDR3 region has the DNA TGTGCCAGCAGCCAAAAGGGGGCCGGGCGCCAAGAGACCCAGTACTTC. Translating gives CASSQKGAGRQETQYF.

This clonotype was counted only a few times. V is TRBV7-8 and J is TRBJ1-1, with D maybe TRBD1 (6 bases). The CDR3 runs 15 residues. The germline V gene encodes CDR1 SGHVS and CDR2 FQNEAQ. The V end lost 4 bases, the J end lost 0 bases, and 12 bases lay between the germline ends. The CDR3 coding sequence is TGTGCCAGCAGCTCGGGGGGACACCTGAACACTGAAGCTTTCTTT. Its translation is CASSSGGHLNTEAFF. The full variable domain, with the rest looked up from reference TRBV7-8 and TRBJ1-1, is GAGVSQSPRYKVAKRGQDVALRCDPISGHVSLFWYQQALGQGPEFLTYFQNEAQLDKSGLPSDRFFAERPEGSVSTLKIQRTQQEDSAVYLCASSSGGHLNTEAFFGQGTRLTVV.

This clonotype was counted many times. V and J are TRBV12-3 or TRBV12-4 and TRBJ1-2, with D possibly matching TRBD1 (6 bases). This CDR3 spans 15 amino acids. Trimming removed 6 bases at V and 2 bases at J, with 16 bases between. The CDR3 loop is CASSHSGTPNYGYTF. CDR3 DNA: TGTGCCAGCAGCCACTCCGGGACACCCAACTATGGCTACACCTTC.

This clonotype was observed many times. The rearrangement uses TRBV10-3 and TRBJ2-6; D remains unclear. The CDR3 is 18 residues long. Trimming shortened V by 0 bases and J by 1 base, and 13 bases separated the two germline ends. From germline, CDR1 is ENHRY and CDR2 SYGVKD. Written as DNA, the CDR3 is TGTGCCATCAGTGAGTCGATTTTAAAGGGATCTGGGGCCAACGTCCTGACTTTC. Amino acid sequence: CAISESILKGSGANVLTF.

V gene TRBV12-3 or TRBV12-4 combines with J gene TRBJ1-1; possibly TRBD1 for D (6 bases). There are 14 residues in the CDR3. V was trimmed by 4 bases and J by 5 bases, leaving 14 bases between them. CDR3 sequence reads: CASSSLGQRTEAFF. The CDR3 coding sequence is TGTGCCAGCAGTTCCCTCGGACAGAGGACTGAAGCTTTCTTT.

V and J are TRBV5-5 and TRBJ2-3; TRBD1 matches 9 bases. The germline V gene encodes CDR1 SGHKS and CDR2 YYEKEE (reference sequence). This CDR3 has 14 residues. Trimming at V came to 5 bases and at J to 3 bases, leaving 4 bases not matched to a gene. The CDR3, as DNA: TGTGCCAGCAGGGGGACAGGGCAAACAGATACGCAGTATTTT. Protein product: CASRGTGQTDTQYF.

This clonotype was detected only a few times. The chain employs TRBV20-1 and TRBJ2-7; 8 nucleotides agree with TRBD1. V gave up 6 bases and J gave up 2 bases; unmatched junction bases: 3. The CDR3 spans 12 residues. Germline lookup yields CDR1 DFQATT and CDR2 SNEGSKA (reference sequence). The DNA for the CDR3 is TGCAGTGCAAGGACAGGGCCCTACGAGCAGTACTTC. This gives the protein CSARTGPYEQYF.

This clonotype has a handful of counts. The J gene is TRBJ2-1, the V gene TRBV6-1, with unresolved D. Per the germline V gene, CDR1 is MNHNS and CDR2 is SASEGT. Deletions cut 5 bases from V and 5 bases from J, with 13 bases between. The CDR3 sequence is 14 residues long. CDR3 DNA sequence: TGTGCCAGCAGTACCACCTGGGGTAACAATGAGCAGTTCTTC. It is translated as CASSTTWGNNEQFF.

This clonotype was seen more than once but under ten times. The chain is built from TRBV20-1 and TRBJ2-7; 10 nucleotides agree with TRBD1. CDR3 length: 15 amino acids. V gave up 6 bases and J gave up 0 bases; unmatched junction bases: 8. CDR1 is DFQATT, CDR2 SNEGSKA, per germline (reference sequence). The CDR3 here is CSAESRTGGSYEQYF. The CDR3 region has the DNA TGCAGTGCAGAATCACGGACAGGGGGCTCCTACGAGCAGTACTTC.

The chain joins TRBV6-1 to TRBJ1-6; D remains unclear. CDR3 length: 13 residues. Trimming pared 1 base from V and 4 bases from J, leaving 2 bases between. Germline CDR1 is MNHNS and CDR2 is SASEGT. The CDR3 nucleotides read TGTGCCAGCAGTGAAGGATATAATTCACCCCTCCACTTT. It is translated as CASSEGYNSPLHF.